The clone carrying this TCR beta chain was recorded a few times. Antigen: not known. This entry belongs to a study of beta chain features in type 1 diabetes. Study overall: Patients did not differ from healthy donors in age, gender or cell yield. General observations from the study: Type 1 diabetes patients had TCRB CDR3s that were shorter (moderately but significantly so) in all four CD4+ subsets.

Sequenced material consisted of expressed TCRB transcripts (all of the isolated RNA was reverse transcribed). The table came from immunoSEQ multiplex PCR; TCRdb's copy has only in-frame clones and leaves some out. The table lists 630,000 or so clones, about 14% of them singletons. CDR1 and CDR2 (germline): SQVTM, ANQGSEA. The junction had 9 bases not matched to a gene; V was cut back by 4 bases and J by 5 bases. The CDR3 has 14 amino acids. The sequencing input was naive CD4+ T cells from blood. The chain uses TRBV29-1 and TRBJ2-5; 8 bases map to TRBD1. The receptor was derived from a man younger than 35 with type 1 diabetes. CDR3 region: CSVAGGGAGETQYF. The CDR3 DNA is TGCAGCGTTGCAGGGGGCGGAGCCGGGGAGACCCAGTACTTC.